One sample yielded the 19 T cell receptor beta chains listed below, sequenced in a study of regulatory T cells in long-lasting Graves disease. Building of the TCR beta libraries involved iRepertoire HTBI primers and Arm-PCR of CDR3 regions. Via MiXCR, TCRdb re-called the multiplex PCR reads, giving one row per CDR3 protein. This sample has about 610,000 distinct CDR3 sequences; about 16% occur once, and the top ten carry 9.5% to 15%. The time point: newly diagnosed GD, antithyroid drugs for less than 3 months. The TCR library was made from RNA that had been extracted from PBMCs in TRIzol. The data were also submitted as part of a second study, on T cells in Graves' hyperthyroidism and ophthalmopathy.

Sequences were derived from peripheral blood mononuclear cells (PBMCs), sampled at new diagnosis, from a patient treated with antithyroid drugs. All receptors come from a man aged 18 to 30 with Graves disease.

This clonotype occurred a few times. Here the CDR3 reads CATSPLRGRSTNEKLFF. CDR3 DNA: TGTGCCACCAGCCCTTTAAGAGGGCGGTCAACTAATGAAAAACTGTTTTTT. The V and J genes are TRBV15 and TRBJ1-4, with no clear D. CDR1 and CDR2 from the germline V gene are LNHNV and YYDKDF (reference sequence). The CDR3 totals 17 residues. V lost 5 bases and J 0 bases, leaving 16 bases between the germline ends.

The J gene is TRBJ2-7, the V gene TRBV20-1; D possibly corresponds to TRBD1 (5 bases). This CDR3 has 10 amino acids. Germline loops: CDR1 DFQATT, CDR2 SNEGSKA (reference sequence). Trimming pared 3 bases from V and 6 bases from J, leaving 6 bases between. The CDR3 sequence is CSASRGEQYF. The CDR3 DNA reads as TGCAGTGCTAGTAGGGGCGAGCAGTACTTC.

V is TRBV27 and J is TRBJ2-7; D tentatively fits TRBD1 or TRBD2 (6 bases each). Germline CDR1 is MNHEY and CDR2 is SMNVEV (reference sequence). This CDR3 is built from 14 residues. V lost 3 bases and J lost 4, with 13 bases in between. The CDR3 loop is CASSFRGPGYEQYF. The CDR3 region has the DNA TGTGCCAGCAGTTTCCGGGGGCCGGGTTACGAGCAGTACTTC.

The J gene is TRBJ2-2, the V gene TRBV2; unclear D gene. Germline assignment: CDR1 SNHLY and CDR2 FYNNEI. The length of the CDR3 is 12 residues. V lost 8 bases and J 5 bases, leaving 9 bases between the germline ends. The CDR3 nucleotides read TGTGCCAGCCAACCCCCGACCGGGGAGCTGTTTTTT. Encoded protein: CASQPPTGELFF.

As DNA, the CDR3 is TGCAGCGTTGCCAGGGGCTCTAATGAAAAACTGTTTTTT. It is translated as CSVARGSNEKLFF. This chain uses TRBV29-1 with TRBJ1-4; maybe TRBD1 (6 bases). The V end was cut by 4 bases, the J end by 3 bases, with 9 bases between. Germline CDR1 and CDR2: SQVTM and ANQGSEA. The CDR3 covers 13 residues.

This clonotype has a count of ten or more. CDR3 DNA: TGTGCCAGCAGTAGGTGGCAGGGACAAGAGACCCAGTACTTC. Translated: CASSRWQGQETQYF. The chain uses TRBV28 and TRBJ2-5; the D gene is possibly TRBD1 (5 bases). Germline CDR1 MDHEN, CDR2 SYDVKM. V lost 5 bases, J lost 2 bases, and 12 bases lay in between. This CDR3 spans 14 amino acids.

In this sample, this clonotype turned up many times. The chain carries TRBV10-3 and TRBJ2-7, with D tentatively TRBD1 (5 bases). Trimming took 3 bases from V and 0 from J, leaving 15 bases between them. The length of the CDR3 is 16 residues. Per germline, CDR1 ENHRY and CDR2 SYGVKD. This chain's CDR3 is CAISEGPDRNSYEQYF. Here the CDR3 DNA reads TGTGCCATCAGTGAAGGCCCCGACAGAAACTCCTACGAGCAGTACTTC.

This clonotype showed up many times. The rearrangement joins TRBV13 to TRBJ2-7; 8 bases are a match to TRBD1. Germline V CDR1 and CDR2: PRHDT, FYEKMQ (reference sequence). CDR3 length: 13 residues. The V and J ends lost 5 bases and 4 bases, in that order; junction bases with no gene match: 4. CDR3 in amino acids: CASSTGQGYEQYF. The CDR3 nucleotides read TGTGCCAGCAGCACCGGACAGGGATACGAGCAGTACTTC.

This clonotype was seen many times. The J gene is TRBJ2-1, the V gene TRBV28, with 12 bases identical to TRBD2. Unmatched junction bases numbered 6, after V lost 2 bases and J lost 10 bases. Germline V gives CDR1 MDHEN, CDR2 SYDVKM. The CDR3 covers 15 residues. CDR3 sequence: CASSLGTSGLGEQFF. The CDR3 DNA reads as TGTGCCAGCAGTTTAGGGACTAGCGGGCTGGGGGAGCAGTTCTTC.

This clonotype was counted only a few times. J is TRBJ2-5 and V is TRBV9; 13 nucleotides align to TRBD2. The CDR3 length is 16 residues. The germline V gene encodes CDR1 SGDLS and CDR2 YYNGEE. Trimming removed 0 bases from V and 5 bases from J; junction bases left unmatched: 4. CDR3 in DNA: TGTGCCAGCAGCGTAGGGGGACTAGCGGGATCGGAGACCCAGTACTTC. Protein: CASSVGGLAGSETQYF.

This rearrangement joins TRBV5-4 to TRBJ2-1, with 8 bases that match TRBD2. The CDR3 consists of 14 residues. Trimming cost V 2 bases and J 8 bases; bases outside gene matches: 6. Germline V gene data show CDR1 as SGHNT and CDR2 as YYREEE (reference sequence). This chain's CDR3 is CASSFPGGPDEQFF. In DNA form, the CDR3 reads TGTGCCAGCAGCTTTCCGGGAGGGCCGGATGAGCAGTTCTTC.

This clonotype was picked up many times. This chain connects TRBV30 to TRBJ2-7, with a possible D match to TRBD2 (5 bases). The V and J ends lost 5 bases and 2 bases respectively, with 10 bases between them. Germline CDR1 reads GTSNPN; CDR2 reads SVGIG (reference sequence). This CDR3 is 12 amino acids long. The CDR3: CAWARDTYEQYF. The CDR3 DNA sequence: TGTGCCTGGGCTCGGGATACCTACGAGCAGTACTTC.

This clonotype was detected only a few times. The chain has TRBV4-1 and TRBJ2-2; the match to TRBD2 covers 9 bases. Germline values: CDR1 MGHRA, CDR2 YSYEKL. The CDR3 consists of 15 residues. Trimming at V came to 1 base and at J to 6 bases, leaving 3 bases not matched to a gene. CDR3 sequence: CASSQGREGPGELFF. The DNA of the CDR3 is TGCGCCAGCAGCCAAGGGCGGGAGGGCCCCGGGGAGCTGTTTTTT.

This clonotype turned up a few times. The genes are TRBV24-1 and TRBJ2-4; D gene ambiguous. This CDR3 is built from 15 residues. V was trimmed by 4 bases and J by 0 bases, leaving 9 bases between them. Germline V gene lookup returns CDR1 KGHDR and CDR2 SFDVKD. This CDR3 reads CATSDGGLAKNIQYF. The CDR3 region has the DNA TGTGCCACCAGTGACGGCGGATTAGCCAAAAACATTCAGTACTTC.

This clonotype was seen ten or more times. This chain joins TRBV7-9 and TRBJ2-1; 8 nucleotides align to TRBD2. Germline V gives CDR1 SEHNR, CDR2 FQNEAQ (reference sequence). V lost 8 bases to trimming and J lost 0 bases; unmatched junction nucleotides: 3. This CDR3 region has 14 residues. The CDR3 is CASRAGVSYNEQFF. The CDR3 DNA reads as TGTGCCAGCCGAGCGGGAGTCTCCTACAATGAGCAGTTCTTC. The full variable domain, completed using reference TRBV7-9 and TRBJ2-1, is DTGVSQNPRHKITKRGQNVTFRCDPISEHNRLYWYRQTLGQGPEFLTYFQNEAQLEKSRLLSDRFSAERPKGSFSTLEIQRTEQGDSAMYLCASRAGVSYNEQFFGPGTRLTVL.

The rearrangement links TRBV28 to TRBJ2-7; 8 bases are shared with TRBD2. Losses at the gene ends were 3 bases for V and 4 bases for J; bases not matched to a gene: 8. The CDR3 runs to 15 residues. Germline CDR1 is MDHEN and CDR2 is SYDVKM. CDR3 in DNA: TGTGCCAGCAGTTTCCGGGGACTAGGGCAATACGAGCAGTACTTC. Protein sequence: CASSFRGLGQYEQYF.

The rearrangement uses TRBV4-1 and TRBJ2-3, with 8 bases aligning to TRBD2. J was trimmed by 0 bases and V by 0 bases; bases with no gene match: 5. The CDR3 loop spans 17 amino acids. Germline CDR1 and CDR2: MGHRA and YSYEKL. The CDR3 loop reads CASSQEGLVSSTDTQYF. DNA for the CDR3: TGCGCCAGCAGCCAAGAGGGACTAGTTTCTAGCACAGATACGCAGTATTTT.

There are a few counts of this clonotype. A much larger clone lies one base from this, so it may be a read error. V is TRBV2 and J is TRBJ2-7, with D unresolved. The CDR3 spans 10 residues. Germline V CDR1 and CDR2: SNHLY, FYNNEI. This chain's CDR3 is CASRVGERYF. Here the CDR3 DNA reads TGTGCCAGCAGGGTTGGCGAGCGGTACTTC.

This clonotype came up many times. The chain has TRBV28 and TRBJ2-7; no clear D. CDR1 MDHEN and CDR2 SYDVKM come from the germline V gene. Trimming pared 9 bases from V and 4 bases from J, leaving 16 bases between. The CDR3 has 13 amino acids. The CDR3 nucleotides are TGTGCCAGTGGTCGGCCAGAACTATACGAGCAGTACTTC. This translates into CASGRPELYEQYF.